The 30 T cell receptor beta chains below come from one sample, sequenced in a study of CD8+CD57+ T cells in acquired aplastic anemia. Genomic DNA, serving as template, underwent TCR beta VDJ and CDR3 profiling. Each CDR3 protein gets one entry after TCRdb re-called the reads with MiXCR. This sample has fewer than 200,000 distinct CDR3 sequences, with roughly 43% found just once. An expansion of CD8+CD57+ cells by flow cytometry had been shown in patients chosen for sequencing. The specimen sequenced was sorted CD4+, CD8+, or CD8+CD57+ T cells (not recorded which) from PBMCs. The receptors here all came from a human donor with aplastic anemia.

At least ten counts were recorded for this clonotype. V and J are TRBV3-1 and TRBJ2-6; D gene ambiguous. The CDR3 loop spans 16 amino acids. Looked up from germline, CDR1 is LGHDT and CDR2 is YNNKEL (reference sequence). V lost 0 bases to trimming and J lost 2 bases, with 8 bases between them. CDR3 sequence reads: CASSQEDGPGANVLTF. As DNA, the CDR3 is TGTGCCAGCAGCCAAGAAGACGGTCCTGGGGCCAACGTCCTGACTTTC.

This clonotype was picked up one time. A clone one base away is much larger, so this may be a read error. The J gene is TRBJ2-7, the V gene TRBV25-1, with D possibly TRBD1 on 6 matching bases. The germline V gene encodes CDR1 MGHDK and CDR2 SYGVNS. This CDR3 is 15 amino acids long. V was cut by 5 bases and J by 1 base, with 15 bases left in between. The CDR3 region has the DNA TGTGCCAGCAGTCCCCGGACAGTAACATCCTACGAGCAGTACTTC. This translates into CASSPRTVTSYEQYF.

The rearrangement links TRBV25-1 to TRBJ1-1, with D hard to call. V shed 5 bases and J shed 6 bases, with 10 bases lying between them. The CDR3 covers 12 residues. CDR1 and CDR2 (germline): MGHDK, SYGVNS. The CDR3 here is CASSHPGAEAFF. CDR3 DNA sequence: TGTGCCAGCAGTCACCCTGGGGCTGAAGCTTTCTTT.

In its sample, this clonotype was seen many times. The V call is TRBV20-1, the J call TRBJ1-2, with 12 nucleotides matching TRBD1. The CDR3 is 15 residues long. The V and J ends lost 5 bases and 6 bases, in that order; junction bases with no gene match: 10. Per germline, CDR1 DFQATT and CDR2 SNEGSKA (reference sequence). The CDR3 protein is CSAPSRDRGRNGYTF. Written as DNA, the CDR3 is TGCAGTGCTCCTTCGCGGGACAGGGGGCGTAATGGCTACACCTTC.

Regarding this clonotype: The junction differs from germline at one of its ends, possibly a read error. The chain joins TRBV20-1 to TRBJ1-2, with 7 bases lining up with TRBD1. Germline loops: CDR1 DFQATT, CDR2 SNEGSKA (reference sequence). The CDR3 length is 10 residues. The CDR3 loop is CSARPETGFF. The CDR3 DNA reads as TGCAGTGCTAGACCTGAGACAGGGTTTTTC.

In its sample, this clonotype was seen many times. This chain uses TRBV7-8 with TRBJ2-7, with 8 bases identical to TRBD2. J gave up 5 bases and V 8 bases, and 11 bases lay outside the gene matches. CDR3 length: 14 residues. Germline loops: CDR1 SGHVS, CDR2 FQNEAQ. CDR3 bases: TGTGCCAGCCGGGGCGGGGGGCTCGAAAACGAGCAGTACTTC. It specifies CASRGGGLENEQYF.

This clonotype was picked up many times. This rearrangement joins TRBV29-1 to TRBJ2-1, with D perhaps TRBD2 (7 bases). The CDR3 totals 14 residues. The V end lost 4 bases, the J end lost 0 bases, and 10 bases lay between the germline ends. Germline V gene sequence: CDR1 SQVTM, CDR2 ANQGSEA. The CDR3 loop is CSVGRGASYNEQFF. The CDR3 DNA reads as TGCAGCGTTGGTCGGGGGGCCTCCTACAATGAGCAGTTCTTC.

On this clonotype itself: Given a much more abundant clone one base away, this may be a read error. The CDR3 spells CASSQDHTGVLFF. The CDR3, as DNA: TGCGCCAGCAGCCAGGACCACACCGGGGTGCTGTTTTTT. The V call is TRBV4-1, the J call TRBJ2-2, with D tentatively TRBD2 (5 bases). CDR1 is MGHRA, CDR2 YSYEKL, per germline. CDR3 size: 13 residues.

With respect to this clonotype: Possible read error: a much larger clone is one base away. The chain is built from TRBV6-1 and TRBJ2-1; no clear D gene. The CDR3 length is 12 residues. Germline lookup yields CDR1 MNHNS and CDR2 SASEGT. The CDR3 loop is CASTSLRGEQLF. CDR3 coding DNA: TGTGCCAGCACCTCCCTCCGTGGTGAGCAGCTCTTC.

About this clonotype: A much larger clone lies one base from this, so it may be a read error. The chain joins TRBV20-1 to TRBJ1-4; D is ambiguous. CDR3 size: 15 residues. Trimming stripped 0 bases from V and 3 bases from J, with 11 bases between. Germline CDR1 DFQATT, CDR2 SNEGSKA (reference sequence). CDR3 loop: CSARDPAAANEKLFF. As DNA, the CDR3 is TGCAGTGCTAGAGACCCCGCTGCCGCTAATGAAAAACTGTTTTTT.

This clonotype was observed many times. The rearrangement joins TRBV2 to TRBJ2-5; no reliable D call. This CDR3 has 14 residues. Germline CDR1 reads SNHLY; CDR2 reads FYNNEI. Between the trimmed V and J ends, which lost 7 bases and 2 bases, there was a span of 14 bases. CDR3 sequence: CASTEGGIQETQYF. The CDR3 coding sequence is TGTGCCAGCACAGAAGGTGGCATTCAAGAGACCCAGTACTTC.

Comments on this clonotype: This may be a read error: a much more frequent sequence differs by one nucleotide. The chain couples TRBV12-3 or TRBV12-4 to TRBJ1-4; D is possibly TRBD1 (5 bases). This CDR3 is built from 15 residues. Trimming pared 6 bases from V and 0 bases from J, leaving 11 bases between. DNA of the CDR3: TGTGCCAGCAGGAGGGGCGGTCCAACTAATGAAAAACTGTTTTTT. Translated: CASRRGGPTNEKLFF.

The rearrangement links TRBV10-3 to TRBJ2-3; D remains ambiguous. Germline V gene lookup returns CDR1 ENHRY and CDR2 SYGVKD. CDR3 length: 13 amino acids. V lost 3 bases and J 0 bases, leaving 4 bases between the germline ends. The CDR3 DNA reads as TGTGCCATCAGTGATTCCAGCACAGATACGCAGTATTTT. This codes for CAISDSSTDTQYF.

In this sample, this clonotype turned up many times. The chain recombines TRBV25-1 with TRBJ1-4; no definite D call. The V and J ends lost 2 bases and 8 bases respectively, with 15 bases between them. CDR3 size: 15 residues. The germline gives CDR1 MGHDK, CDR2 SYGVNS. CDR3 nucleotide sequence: TGTGCCAGCAGTGAAATGGGAGGATATTACGAAAAACTGTTTTTT. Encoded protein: CASSEMGGYYEKLFF.

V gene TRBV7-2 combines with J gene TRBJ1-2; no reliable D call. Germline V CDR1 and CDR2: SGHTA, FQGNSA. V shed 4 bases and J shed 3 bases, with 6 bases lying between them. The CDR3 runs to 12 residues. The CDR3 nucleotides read TGTGCCAGCAGCTCGGAGGACTATGGCTACACCTTC. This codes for CASSSEDYGYTF.

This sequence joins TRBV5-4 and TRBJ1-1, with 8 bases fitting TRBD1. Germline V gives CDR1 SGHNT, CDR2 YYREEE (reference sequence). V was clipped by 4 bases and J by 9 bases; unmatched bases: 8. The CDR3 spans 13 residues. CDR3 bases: TGTGCCAGCAGCCAAGTCTCAGGGGGCCAAGCTTTCTTT. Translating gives CASSQVSGGQAFF.

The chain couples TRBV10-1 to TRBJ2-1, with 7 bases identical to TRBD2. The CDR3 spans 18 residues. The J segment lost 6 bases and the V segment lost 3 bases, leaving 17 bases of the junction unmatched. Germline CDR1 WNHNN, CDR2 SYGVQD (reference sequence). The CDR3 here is CASSDPDPTRETFNEQFF. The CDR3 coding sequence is TGCGCCAGCAGTGATCCGGACCCTACGCGGGAGACCTTCAATGAGCAGTTCTTC.

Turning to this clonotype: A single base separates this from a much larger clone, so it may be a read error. CDR3 DNA sequence: TGTGCCAGTAGTAACCTAGCGGGGGGGCCTGGTGAGCAGTACTTC. Translation gives CASSNLAGGPGEQYF. The V call is TRBV19, the J call TRBJ2-7; 12 positions match TRBD2. Germline V gives CDR1 LNHDA, CDR2 SQIVND (reference sequence). The CDR3 runs 15 residues. J was trimmed by 7 bases and V by 4 bases; bases with no gene match: 8.

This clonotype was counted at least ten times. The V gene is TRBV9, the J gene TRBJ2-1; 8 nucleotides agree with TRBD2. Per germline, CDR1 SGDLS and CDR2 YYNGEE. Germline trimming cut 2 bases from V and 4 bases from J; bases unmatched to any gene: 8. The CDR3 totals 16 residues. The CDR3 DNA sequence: TGTGCCAGCAGCGTGGAACCGGGACTAGAATACAATGAGCAGTTCTTC. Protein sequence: CASSVEPGLEYNEQFF.

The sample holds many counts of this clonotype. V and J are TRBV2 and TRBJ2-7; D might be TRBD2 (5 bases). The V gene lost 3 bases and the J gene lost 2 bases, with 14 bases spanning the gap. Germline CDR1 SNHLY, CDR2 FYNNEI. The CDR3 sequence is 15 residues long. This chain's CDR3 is CASSDDYFGAYEQYF. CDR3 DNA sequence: TGTGCCAGCAGTGATGACTACTTCGGGGCCTACGAGCAGTACTTC. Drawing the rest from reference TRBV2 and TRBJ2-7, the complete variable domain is EPEVTQTPSHQVTQMGQEVILRCVPISNHLYFYWYRQILGQKVEFLVSFYNNEISEKSEIFDDQFSVERPDGSNFTLKIRSTKLEDSAMYFCASSDDYFGAYEQYFGPGTRLTVT.

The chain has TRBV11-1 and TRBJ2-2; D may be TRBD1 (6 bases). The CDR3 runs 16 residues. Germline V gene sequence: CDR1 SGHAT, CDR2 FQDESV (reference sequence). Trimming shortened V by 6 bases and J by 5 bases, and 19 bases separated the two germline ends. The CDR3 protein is CASRFTQGRGTGELFF. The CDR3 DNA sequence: TGTGCCAGCAGATTCACCCAGGGCAGGGGTACCGGGGAGCTGTTTTTT.

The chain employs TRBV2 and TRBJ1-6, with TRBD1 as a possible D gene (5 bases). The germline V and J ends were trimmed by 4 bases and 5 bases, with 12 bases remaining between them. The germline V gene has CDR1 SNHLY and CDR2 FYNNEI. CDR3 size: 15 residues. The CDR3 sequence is CASSARETDNSPLHF. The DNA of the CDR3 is TGTGCCAGCAGTGCTAGAGAGACAGATAATTCACCCCTCCACTTT.

CDR3 sequence (DNA): TGTGCCAGCAGAAGACTAGCTGAAAGCTACGAGCAGTACTTC. Translated, it gives CASRRLAESYEQYF. This sequence joins TRBV7-2 and TRBJ2-7; TRBD2 agrees at 7 bases. The V segment lost 6 bases and the J segment 3 bases; nucleotides outside the gene matches: 8. Germline lookup yields CDR1 SGHTA and CDR2 FQGNSA. This CDR3 is 14 amino acids long.

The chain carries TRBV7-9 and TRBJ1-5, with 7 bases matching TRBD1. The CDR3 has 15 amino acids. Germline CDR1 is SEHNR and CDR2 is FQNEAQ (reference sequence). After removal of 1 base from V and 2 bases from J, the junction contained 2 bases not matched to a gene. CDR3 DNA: TGTGCCAGCAGCTTAGACCAGGGGGGCAATCAGCCCCAGCATTTT. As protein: CASSLDQGGNQPQHF.

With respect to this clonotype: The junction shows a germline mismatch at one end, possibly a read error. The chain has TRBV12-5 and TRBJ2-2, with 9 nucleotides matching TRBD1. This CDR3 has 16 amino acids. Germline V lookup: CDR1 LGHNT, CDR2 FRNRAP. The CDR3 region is CASGGGQGANTEELFF. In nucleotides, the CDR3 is TGTGCTAGTGGGGGGGGACAGGGAGCGAACACCGAGGAGCTGTTTTTT.

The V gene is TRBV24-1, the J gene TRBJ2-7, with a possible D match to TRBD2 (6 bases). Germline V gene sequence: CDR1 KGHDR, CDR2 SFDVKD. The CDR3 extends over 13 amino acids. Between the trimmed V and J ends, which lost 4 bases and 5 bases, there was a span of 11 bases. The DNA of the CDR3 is TGTGCCACCAGTGACTCGCGGGGCGACGAGCAGTACTTC. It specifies CATSDSRGDEQYF.

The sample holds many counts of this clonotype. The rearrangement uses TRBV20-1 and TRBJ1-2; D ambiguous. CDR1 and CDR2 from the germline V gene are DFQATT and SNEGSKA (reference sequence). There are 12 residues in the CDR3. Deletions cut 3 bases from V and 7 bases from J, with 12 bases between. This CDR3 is CSASNRSSGYTF. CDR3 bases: TGCAGTGCTAGTAACCGATCGTCTGGCTACACCTTC.

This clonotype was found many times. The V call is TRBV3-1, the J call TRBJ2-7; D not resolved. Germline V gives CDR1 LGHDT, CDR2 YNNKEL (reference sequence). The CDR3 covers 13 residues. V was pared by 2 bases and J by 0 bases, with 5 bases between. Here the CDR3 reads CASSQRSSYEQYF. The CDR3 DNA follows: TGTGCCAGCAGCCAAAGGAGCTCCTACGAGCAGTACTTC.

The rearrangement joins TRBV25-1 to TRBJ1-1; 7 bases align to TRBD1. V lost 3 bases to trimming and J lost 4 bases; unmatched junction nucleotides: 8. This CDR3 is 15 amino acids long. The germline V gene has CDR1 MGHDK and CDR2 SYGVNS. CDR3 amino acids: CASSEGQPVVTEAFF. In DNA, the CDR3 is TGTGCCAGCAGTGAGGGACAGCCAGTCGTCACTGAAGCTTTCTTT. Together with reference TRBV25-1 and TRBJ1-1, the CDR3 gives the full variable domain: EADIYQTPRYLVIGTGKKITLECSQTMGHDKMYWYQQDPGMELHLIHYSYGVNSTEKGDLSSESTVSRIRTEHFPLTLESARPSHTSQYLCASSEGQPVVTEAFFGQGTRLTVV.

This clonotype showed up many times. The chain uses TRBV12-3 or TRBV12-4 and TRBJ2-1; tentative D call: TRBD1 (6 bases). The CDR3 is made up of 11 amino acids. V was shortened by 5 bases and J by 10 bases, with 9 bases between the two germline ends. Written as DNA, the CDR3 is TGTGCCAGCAGTGTACAGGGCGAGCAGTTCTTC. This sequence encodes CASSVQGEQFF.